This T cell receptor beta chain was recorded in a study of cytomegalovirus exposure and HLA in healthy donors. TCRdb keeps only in-frame clones here, not all; method: immunoSEQ multiplex PCR. The sample has roughly 52,000 clones; 80% to 90% are singletons. Findings and limits, study-wide: As was reported, the classifier diagnosed cytomegalovirus status with high specificity and sensitivity. Many donors carried some public TCRs, although rarity characterized most TCR sequences. The TCR clusters that emerged in the first cohort tended, a later analysis found, to co-occur in the roughly 120 validation repertoires.

The CDR3 is made up of 18 amino acids. Looked up from germline, CDR1 is MNHEY and CDR2 is SMNVEV (reference sequence). V lost 6 bases, J lost 5 bases, and 13 bases stayed unmatched. Points on this clone: Its specificity is not known.

This TCR was sampled from a woman in her thirties in good health and CMV-seronegative. The sequencing input was PBMCs. The chain combines TRBV27 with TRBJ2-5, with 15 bases aligning to TRBD2. The CDR3 region is CASRPGLAGGQGWETQYF. DNA of the CDR3: TGTGCCAGCAGACCCGGACTAGCGGGAGGGCAGGGCTGGGAGACCCAGTACTTC.